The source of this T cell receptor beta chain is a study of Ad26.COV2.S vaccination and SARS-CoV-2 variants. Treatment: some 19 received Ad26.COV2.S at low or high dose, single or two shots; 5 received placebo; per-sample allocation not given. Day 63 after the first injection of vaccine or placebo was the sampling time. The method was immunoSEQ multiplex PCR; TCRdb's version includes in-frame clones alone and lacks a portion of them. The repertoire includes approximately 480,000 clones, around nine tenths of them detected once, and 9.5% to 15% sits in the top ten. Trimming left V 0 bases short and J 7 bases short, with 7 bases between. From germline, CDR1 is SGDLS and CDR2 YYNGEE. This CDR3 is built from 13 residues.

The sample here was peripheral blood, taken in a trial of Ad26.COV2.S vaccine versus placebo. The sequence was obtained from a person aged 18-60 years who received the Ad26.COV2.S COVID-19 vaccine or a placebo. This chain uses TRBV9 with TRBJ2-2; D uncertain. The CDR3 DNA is TGTGCCAGCAGCGTAGCTTGGCGCGGGGAGCTGTTTTTT. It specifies CASSVAWRGELFF.